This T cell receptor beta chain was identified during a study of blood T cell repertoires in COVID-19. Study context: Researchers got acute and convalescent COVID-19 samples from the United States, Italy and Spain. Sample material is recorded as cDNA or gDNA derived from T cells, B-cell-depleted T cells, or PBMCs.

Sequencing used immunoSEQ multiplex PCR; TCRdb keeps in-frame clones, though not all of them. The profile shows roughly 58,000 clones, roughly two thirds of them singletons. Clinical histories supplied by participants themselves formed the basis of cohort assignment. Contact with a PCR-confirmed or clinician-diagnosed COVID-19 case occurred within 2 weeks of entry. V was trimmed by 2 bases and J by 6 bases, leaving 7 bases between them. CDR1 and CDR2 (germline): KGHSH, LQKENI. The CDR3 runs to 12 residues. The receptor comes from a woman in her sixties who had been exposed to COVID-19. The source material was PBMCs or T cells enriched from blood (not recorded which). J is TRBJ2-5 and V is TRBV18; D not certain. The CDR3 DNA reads TGTGCCAGCTCACCAAACGAGAAGACCCAGTACTTC. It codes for CASSPNEKTQYF.